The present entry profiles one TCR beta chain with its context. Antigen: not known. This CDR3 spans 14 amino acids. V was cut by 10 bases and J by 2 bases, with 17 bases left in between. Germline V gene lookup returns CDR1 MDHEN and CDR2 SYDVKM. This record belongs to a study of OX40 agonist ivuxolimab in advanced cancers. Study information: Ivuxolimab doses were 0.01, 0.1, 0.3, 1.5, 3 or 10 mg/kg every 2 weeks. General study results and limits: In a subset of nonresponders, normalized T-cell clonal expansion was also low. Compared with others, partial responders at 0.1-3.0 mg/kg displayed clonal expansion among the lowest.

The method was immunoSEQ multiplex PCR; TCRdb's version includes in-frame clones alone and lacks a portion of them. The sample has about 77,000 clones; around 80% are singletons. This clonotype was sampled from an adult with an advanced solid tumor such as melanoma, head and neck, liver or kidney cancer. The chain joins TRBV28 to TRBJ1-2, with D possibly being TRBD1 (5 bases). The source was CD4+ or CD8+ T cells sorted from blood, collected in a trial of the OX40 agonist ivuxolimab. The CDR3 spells CATSGFGGNYGYTF. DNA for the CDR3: TGTGCCACATCCGGTTTTGGGGGGAACTATGGCTACACCTTC.